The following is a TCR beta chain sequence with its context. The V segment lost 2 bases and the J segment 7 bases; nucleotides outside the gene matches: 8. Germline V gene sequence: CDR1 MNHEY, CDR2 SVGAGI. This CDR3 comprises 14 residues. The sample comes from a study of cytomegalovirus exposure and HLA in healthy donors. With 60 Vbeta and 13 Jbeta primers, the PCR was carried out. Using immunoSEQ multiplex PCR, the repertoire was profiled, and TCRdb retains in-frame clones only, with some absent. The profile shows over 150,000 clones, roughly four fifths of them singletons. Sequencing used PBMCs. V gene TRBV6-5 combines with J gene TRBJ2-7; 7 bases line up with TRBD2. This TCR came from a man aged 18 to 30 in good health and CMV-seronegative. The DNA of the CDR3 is TGTGCCAGCAGTTACGGGGCGGGAGTGAGTGAGCAGTACTTC. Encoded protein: CASSYGAGVSEQYF.